A selection of T cell receptor beta chains follows, all from one sample in a study of neurological immune-mediated disorders. TCRdb reprocessed the 5' RACE reads via MiXCR and lists one record per CDR3 protein. The data contain roughly 28,000 distinct CDR3 sequences, 12% of them seen just once; the ten biggest clones take up 7.8%. What was sequenced was PBMCs. These receptors all stem from a man in his fifties or sixties in good health. Each CDR3 is given with its conserved first and last residue. A D gene is named only where the DNA matches it firmly. For some rows the clone size is stated as once, few or many, or as a class when expanded; others skip it.

D: TRBD1
J: TRBJ2-1
size: many
V: TRBV4-3
DNA: TGCGCCAGCAGCCTCGGACAGGGGCGGAATGAGCAGTTCTTC
CDR3: CASSLGQGRNEQFF

D: -
J: TRBJ2-2
size: many
V: TRBV5-1
DNA: TGCGCCAGCAGCTTGTTCGGCACCGGGGAGCTGTTTTTT
CDR3: CASSLFGTGELFF

D: TRBD1
J: TRBJ1-5
size: many
V: TRBV28
DNA: TGTGCCAGCAGTTTCCTAGGGACAGCCTTAAATCAGCCCCAGCATTTT
CDR3: CASSFLGTALNQPQHF

D: TRBD2
J: TRBJ2-7
size: -
V: TRBV5-1
DNA: TGCGCCAGCTTTGGACTAGTTAGTGGAGAGCAGTACTTC
CDR3: CASFGLVSGEQYF

D: TRBD1
J: TRBJ2-7
size: many
V: TRBV7-8
DNA: TGTGCCAGCAGCTTAGCCCCCAGGGGGTACGAGCAGTACTTC
CDR3: CASSLAPRGYEQYF

D: -
J: TRBJ2-7
size: -
V: TRBV7-9
DNA: TGTGCCAGCAGTCGTGGGTCCTACGAGCAGTACTTC
CDR3: CASSRGSYEQYF

D: -
J: TRBJ1-2
size: many
V: TRBV5-6
DNA: TGTGCCAGCAGCTTGTATGGGGGAGATGGCTACACCTTC
CDR3: CASSLYGGDGYTF

D: -
J: TRBJ2-7
size: many
V: TRBV6-5
DNA: TGTGCCAGCAGTACCAGCCTTGTCACCTACGAGCAGTACTTC
CDR3: CASSTSLVTYEQYF

D: -
J: TRBJ1-1
size: -
V: TRBV18
DNA: TGTGCCAGCTCACCAGGAGTCCCAATCATGGACACCGAGAACACTGAAGCTTTCTTT
CDR3: CASSPGVPIMDTENTEAFF

D: TRBD2
J: TRBJ2-7
size: many
V: TRBV20-1
DNA: TGCAGTGCTAGACAGACTAGCGGGGGGACCTACGAGCAGTACTTC
CDR3: CSARQTSGGTYEQYF

D: TRBD2
J: TRBJ2-3
size: many
V: TRBV7-9
DNA: TGTGCCAGCAGCTTTAGCGGGGGAGGCACAGATACGCAGTATTTT
CDR3: CASSFSGGGTDTQYF

D: -
J: TRBJ2-2
size: many
V: TRBV5-1
DNA: TGCGCCAGCAGCTTGCCTCGCACCGGGGAGCTGTTTTTT
CDR3: CASSLPRTGELFF